The 20 T cell receptor beta chains below were found in one sample sequenced in a study of blood T cell repertoires in COVID-19. Produced via immunoSEQ multiplex PCR; TCRdb's table is partial and in-frame only. In the table there are approximately 170,000 clones, roughly 87% of which are singletons. Sequenced material: peripheral blood. Receptor source: a young man who had recovered from COVID-19.

The rearrangement uses TRBV13 and TRBJ2-2, with D possibly matching TRBD2 (6 bases). Trimming shortened V by 2 bases and J by 4 bases, and 14 bases separated the two germline ends. Germline V gene data show CDR1 as PRHDT and CDR2 as FYEKMQ (reference sequence). The length of the CDR3 is 16 residues. This CDR3 is CASSLIVSGSTGELFF. The CDR3 nucleotides read TGTGCCAGCAGCTTAATTGTTAGCGGTTCCACCGGGGAGCTGTTTTTT.

The rearrangement links TRBV7-9 to TRBJ2-1; TRBD2 aligns across 10 bases. The V gene's germline CDR1 is SEHNR and CDR2 FQNEAQ (reference sequence). V dropped 5 bases and J dropped 2; count of bases not matched to a gene: 3. The CDR3 is 15 amino acids. The CDR3, as DNA: TGTGCCAGCAGCCAAAGCGGGAGGGCCTACAATGAGCAGTTCTTC. It codes for CASSQSGRAYNEQFF.

The chain carries TRBV11-2 and TRBJ2-3, with D maybe TRBD2 (6 bases). The CDR3 is 16 amino acids. CDR1 and CDR2 (germline): SGHAT, FQNNGV. With 4 bases removed from V and 1 base from J, the gap between germline ends came to 15 bases. The CDR3: CASSSSGRGRTDTQYF. The CDR3 bases are TGTGCCAGCAGCTCCTCTGGGCGGGGCCGCACAGATACGCAGTATTTT.

The CDR3 sequence: CASSLAREGRNEQFF. The CDR3 DNA is TGTGCCAGCAGCTTAGCGCGGGAGGGCCGCAATGAGCAGTTCTTC. V and J are TRBV7-6 and TRBJ2-1, with 9 positions matching TRBD2. V trimming: 0 bases; J trimming: 6 bases; junction bases outside the gene matches: 3. CDR1 and CDR2 (germline): SGHVS, FNYEAQ. This CDR3 contains 15 residues.

This clone appeared a few times. This chain joins TRBV29-1 and TRBJ2-2; perhaps TRBD1 as D (6 bases). Trimming removed 7 bases from V and 2 bases from J, with 11 bases in between. Germline V gene lookup returns CDR1 SQVTM and CDR2 ANQGSEA. The CDR3 runs to 13 residues. DNA for the CDR3: TGCAGCGCTGGACAGACTAACACCGGGGAGCTGTTTTTT. Protein product: CSAGQTNTGELFF.

The chain links TRBV29-1 to TRBJ2-3, with 10 nucleotides matching TRBD2. With V trimmed by 4 bases and J by 3 bases, 4 bases remained unmatched. This CDR3 has 14 amino acids. The germline CDR1 and CDR2 sequences are SQVTM and ANQGSEA. Here the CDR3 reads CSVGETSGTDTQYF. The CDR3 nucleotides read TGCAGCGTTGGTGAGACTAGCGGGACAGATACGCAGTATTTT.

This chain connects TRBV5-4 to TRBJ2-7, with D possibly TRBD2 on 6 matching bases. V shed 5 bases and J shed 4 bases, with 10 bases lying between them. The germline CDR1 and CDR2 sequences are SGHNT and YYREEE (reference sequence). The CDR3 spans 12 residues. CDR3 residues: CASSAGGYEQYF. As DNA, the CDR3 is TGTGCCAGCAGTGCCGGGGGATACGAGCAGTACTTC.

The genes are TRBV4-3 and TRBJ2-3; tentative D call: TRBD2 (6 bases). The CDR3 spans 16 residues. Trimming stripped 5 bases from V and 3 bases from J, with 18 bases between. The germline CDR1 and CDR2 sequences are LGHNA and YSLEER. CDR3 region: CASSSSPGRRTDTQYF. For the CDR3, the DNA is TGCGCCAGCAGCTCCTCGCCCGGGAGACGAACAGATACGCAGTATTTT.

The chain has TRBV5-3 and TRBJ2-1; 11 positions agree with TRBD2. TRBV5-3 is an open reading frame whose function is uncertain. The CDR3 is made up of 15 amino acids. After removal of 0 bases from V and 6 bases from J, the junction contained 2 bases not matched to a gene. In DNA form, the CDR3 reads TGTGCCAGAAGCTTGGTAGGGACTAGCGGCAATGAGCAGTTCTTC. It specifies CARSLVGTSGNEQFF.

The chain uses TRBV10-1 and TRBJ2-1; 11 positions match TRBD2. V lost 0 bases and J lost 7; bases outside the gene matches: 5. Germline V lookup: CDR1 WNHNN, CDR2 SYGVQD (reference sequence). This CDR3 region has 16 residues. The CDR3 nucleotides read TGCGCCAGCAGTGAGTCCTTTACTAGCGGGAGTAATGAGCAGTTCTTC. The encoded protein is CASSESFTSGSNEQFF.

The chain has TRBV3-1 (or the pseudogene TRBV3-2) and TRBJ2-2; D unresolved. Germline values: CDR1 LGHDT, CDR2 YNNKEL (reference sequence). Trimming shortened V by 4 bases and J by 4 bases, and 13 bases separated the two germline ends. This CDR3 region has 15 residues. The DNA for the CDR3 is TGTGCCAGCAGCCTTCGGGTGGATGGCACCGGGGAGCTGTTTTTT. It encodes CASSLRVDGTGELFF.

The V gene is TRBV3-1 (or the pseudogene TRBV3-2), the J gene TRBJ2-3, with a possible D match to TRBD2 (6 bases). The CDR3 loop spans 13 amino acids. CDR1 and CDR2 (germline): LGHDT, YNNKEL (reference sequence). V was cut by 7 bases and J by 6 bases, with 14 bases left in between. CDR3: CASTWRSGDTQYF. Here the CDR3 DNA reads TGTGCCAGCACCTGGCGAAGCGGGGATACGCAGTATTTT.

The CDR3 reads CASSLRPDEKLFF. The CDR3 nucleotides read TGTGCCAGCAGCCTCAGGCCGGATGAAAAACTGTTTTTT. The chain uses TRBV11-3 and TRBJ1-4; D uncertain. The CDR3 length is 13 residues. V was cut by 5 bases and J by 6 bases, with 10 bases left in between. The germline V gene has CDR1 SGHNT and CDR2 YENEEA.

The rearrangement joins TRBV6-6 to TRBJ2-1; no reliable D call. V lost 2 bases and J lost 9, with 8 bases in between. Per germline, CDR1 MNHNY and CDR2 SVGAGI (reference sequence). The CDR3 covers 12 residues. The CDR3 region is CASSYGWAEQFF. The CDR3 nucleotides are TGTGCCAGCAGTTACGGGTGGGCTGAGCAGTTCTTC.

This clone was counted once. The V and J genes are TRBV6-2 or TRBV6-3 and TRBJ1-1; 8 bases line up with TRBD1. The CDR3 covers 13 residues. The germline gives CDR1 MNHEY, CDR2 SVGEGT. Germline trimming cut 2 bases from V and 11 bases from J; bases unmatched to any gene: 7. CDR3 DNA sequence: TGTGCCAGCAGTTACGCCGGGACAGGCTTGGCTTTCTTT. This translates into CASSYAGTGLAFF.

The chain couples TRBV3-1 (or the pseudogene TRBV3-2) to TRBJ2-3, with TRBD2 identical over 8 bases. Germline V gives CDR1 LGHDT, CDR2 YNNKEL (reference sequence). This CDR3 has 15 residues. Trimming took 4 bases from V and 2 from J; bases not matched to a gene: 5. The CDR3 loop reads CASSPGGLDTDTQYF. The CDR3 region has the DNA TGTGCCAGCAGCCCGGGGGGACTAGACACAGATACGCAGTATTTT.

This clone appeared a single time. The V gene is TRBV18, the J gene TRBJ2-1, with a tentative D call TRBD2 (6 bases). The V end lost 3 bases, the J end lost 3 bases, and 9 bases lay between the germline ends. The CDR3 sequence is 14 residues long. Germline V CDR1 and CDR2: KGHSH, LQKENI. For the CDR3, the DNA is TGTGCCAGCTCACCTGGACTAATCTACAATGAGCAGTTCTTC. Amino acid sequence: CASSPGLIYNEQFF.

To note about this clone: One end of the junction fails to match germline, which may point to a read error. This rearrangement joins TRBV7-7 to TRBJ1-2; the D gene is possibly TRBD1 (5 bases). This CDR3 comprises 18 residues. CDR1 SSHAT and CDR2 FNYEAQ come from the germline V gene (reference sequence). The CDR3 sequence: CASSLAPGDPLLGYGYTF. The DNA for the CDR3 is TGTGCTAGCAGCTTGGCGCCGGGGGACCCCCTGTTGGGCTATGGCTACACCTTC. Variable domain in full (rest from reference TRBV7-7 and TRBJ1-2): GAGVSQSPRYKVTKRGQDVTLRCDPISSHATLYWYQQALGQGPEFLTYFNYEAQPDKSGLPSDRFSAERPEGSISTLTIQRTEQRDSAMYRCASSLAPGDPLLGYGYTFGSGTRLTVV.

This chain uses TRBV2 with TRBJ1-3, with TRBD1 matching over 9 bases. The CDR3 is made up of 14 amino acids. Germline values: CDR1 SNHLY, CDR2 FYNNEI. The V gene end was trimmed by 8 bases and the J gene end by 3 bases; junction bases not matched to a gene: 5. The CDR3 region is CASWTGVVGNTIYF. CDR3 nucleotides: TGTGCCAGCTGGACAGGGGTAGTTGGAAACACCATATATTTT.

DNA of the CDR3: TGTGCCTGGAGGGAAGACACTTTGGACACCGGGGAGCTGTTTTTT. This translates into CAWREDTLDTGELFF. The V gene is TRBV30, the J gene TRBJ2-2, with no clear D. Germline V gene lookup returns CDR1 GTSNPN and CDR2 SVGIG (reference sequence). V lost 3 bases and J lost 3, with 14 bases in between. This CDR3 is 15 amino acids long.